This entry lists 21 T cell receptor beta chains sequenced from one sample in a study of early T cells in non-severe SARS-CoV-2 infection. Using its own MiXCR run on the 5' RACE reads, TCRdb lists one record per CDR3 protein. The sample yields some 36,000 distinct CDR3 sequences, about 6% seen once. The source material was whole blood. The receptors were gathered from an adult who was a healthcare worker with PCR-confirmed SARS-CoV-2 infection or an uninfected control (not recorded which).

This clonotype turned up a few times. The V gene is TRBV20-1, the J gene TRBJ2-7, with D maybe TRBD2 (6 bases). Germline assignment: CDR1 DFQATT and CDR2 SNEGSKA (reference sequence). V lost 2 bases to trimming and J lost 0 bases, with 14 bases between them. The CDR3 is 15 amino acids. The CDR3 DNA sequence: TGCAGTGCTAGACCTTTGGCGGGGCTCTCCTACGAGCAGTACTTC. This translates into CSARPLAGLSYEQYF.

This clonotype was found many times. V and J are TRBV28 and TRBJ2-1; 12 bases align to TRBD2. Germline CDR1 reads MDHEN; CDR2 reads SYDVKM. The V and J ends lost 4 bases and 6 bases, in that order; junction bases with no gene match: 1. The CDR3 loop spans 14 amino acids. For the CDR3, the DNA is TGTGCCAGCAGTTCTAGCGGGAGGGGCAATGAGCAGTTCTTC. Translating it yields CASSSSGRGNEQFF. Full variable domain (remainder filled in from reference TRBV28 and TRBJ2-1): DVKVTQSSRYLVKRTGEKVFLECVQDMDHENMFWYRQDPGLGLRLIYFSYDVKMKEKGDIPEGYSVSREKKERFSLILESASTNQTSMYLCASSSSGRGNEQFFGPGTRLTVL.

This clonotype was counted many times. This chain connects TRBV12-3 or TRBV12-4 to TRBJ1-2, with TRBD1 as a possible D gene (6 bases). The CDR3 has 16 residues. Trimming took off 5 bases at V and 2 bases at J, with 18 bases between the two ends. CDR3 loop: CASSPFDRQTNYGYTF. CDR3 nucleotide sequence: TGTGCCAGCAGTCCGTTCGACAGGCAGACAAACTATGGCTACACCTTC.

This rearrangement joins TRBV9 to TRBJ1-3; tentative D call: TRBD1 (5 bases). This CDR3 contains 16 residues. V shed 5 bases and J shed 0 bases, with 15 bases lying between them. The germline V gene encodes CDR1 SGDLS and CDR2 YYNGEE. Here the CDR3 DNA reads TGTGCCAGCAGAGACTTGGGACGGCGCTCTGGAAACACCATATATTTT. Protein: CASRDLGRRSGNTIYF. Using reference TRBV9 and TRBJ1-3 for the parts outside the CDR3, the full variable domain is DSGVTQTPKHLITATGQRVTLRCSPRSGDLSVYWYQQSLDQGLQFLIQYYNGEERAKGNILERFSAQQFPDLHSELNLSSLELGDSALYFCASRDLGRRSGNTIYFGEGSWLTVV.

The chain recombines TRBV18 with TRBJ2-5, with TRBD2 matching over 8 bases. V lost 4 bases to trimming and J lost 5 bases; unmatched junction nucleotides: 9. The CDR3 is 15 amino acids. Per germline, CDR1 KGHSH and CDR2 LQKENI. The CDR3 bases are TGTGCCAGCTCACACATCGGGAGGGCCGAGGAGACCCAGTACTTC. Encoded protein: CASSHIGRAEETQYF.

This clonotype showed up many times. This chain uses TRBV18 with TRBJ2-6, with 8 nucleotides matching TRBD1. The ends lost 3 bases at V and 3 bases at J; junction bases unmatched: 7. Germline CDR1 and CDR2: KGHSH and LQKENI. The CDR3 runs to 17 residues. The CDR3 sequence is CASSPFQGARGANVLTF. The CDR3 bases are TGTGCCAGCTCACCGTTCCAGGGGGCGCGTGGGGCCAACGTCCTGACTTTC. The variable domain in full, completed from reference TRBV18 and TRBJ2-6, reads NAGVMQNPRHLVRRRGQEARLRCSPMKGHSHVYWYRQLPEEGLKFMVYLQKENIIDESGMPKERFSAEFPKEGPSILRIQQVVRGDSAAYFCASSPFQGARGANVLTFGAGSRLTVL.

This chain joins TRBV20-1 and TRBJ2-7; D remains unclear. Germline CDR1 DFQATT, CDR2 SNEGSKA (reference sequence). V was pared by 2 bases and J by 3 bases, with 5 bases between. The CDR3 runs 11 residues. The CDR3 sequence is CSARLGYEQYF. The CDR3 DNA reads TGCAGTGCTAGATTGGGCTACGAGCAGTACTTC.

This clonotype was counted at least ten times. The chain uses TRBV5-1 and TRBJ2-2, with TRBD2 matching over 7 bases. Germline lookup yields CDR1 SGHRS and CDR2 YFSETQ. The length of the CDR3 is 15 residues. Trimming took 1 base from V and 5 from J; bases not matched to a gene: 5. CDR3: CASSLNPAGTGELFF. The CDR3 nucleotides read TGCGCCAGCAGCTTGAACCCAGCGGGAACCGGGGAGCTGTTTTTT.

Ten or more counts support this clonotype. This chain uses TRBV20-1 with TRBJ1-6; possibly TRBD1 for D (5 bases). V was cut by 2 bases and J by 3 bases, with 11 bases left in between. CDR1 is DFQATT, CDR2 SNEGSKA, per germline (reference sequence). CDR3 length: 15 amino acids. The CDR3 DNA follows: TGCAGTGCTAGAATGGGGACCGTCTATAATTCACCCCTCCACTTT. Its translation is CSARMGTVYNSPLHF.

This clonotype showed up just a few times. The chain uses TRBV9 and TRBJ2-2, with a possible D match to TRBD2 (6 bases). CDR1 and CDR2 from the germline V gene are SGDLS and YYNGEE. Deletions cut 2 bases from V and 0 bases from J, with 8 bases between. The CDR3 length is 15 residues. This chain's CDR3 is CASSVAGTNTGELFF. The CDR3 nucleotides read TGTGCCAGCAGCGTTGCGGGGACGAACACCGGGGAGCTGTTTTTT.

This clonotype was seen many times. This rearrangement joins TRBV25-1 to TRBJ1-1; D uncertain. The CDR3 loop spans 14 amino acids. The germline V and J ends were trimmed by 2 bases and 0 bases, with 7 bases remaining between them. CDR1 is MGHDK, CDR2 SYGVNS, per germline. Here the CDR3 DNA reads TGTGCCAGCAGTGAAAATAAGTTGAACACTGAAGCTTTCTTT. Protein product: CASSENKLNTEAFF.

Many counts were recorded for this clonotype. The rearrangement joins TRBV19 to TRBJ2-1, with D tentatively TRBD2 (5 bases). V was pared by 4 bases and J by 2 bases, with 18 bases between. The germline gives CDR1 LNHDA, CDR2 SQIVND (reference sequence). This CDR3 is 17 amino acids long. CDR3 nucleotide sequence: TGTGCCAGTAGTACCCCAAGGGCACCGGAGGCCTACAATGAGCAGTTCTTC. It specifies CASSTPRAPEAYNEQFF.

The genes are TRBV29-1 and TRBJ2-1, with TRBD2 matching over 7 bases. This CDR3 is 13 amino acids long. After removal of 4 bases from V and 4 bases from J, the junction contained 4 bases not matched to a gene. Germline V lookup: CDR1 SQVTM, CDR2 ANQGSEA. CDR3 DNA sequence: TGCAGCGTTGGCGGGAGTGGGTACAATGAGCAGTTCTTC. Protein sequence: CSVGGSGYNEQFF.

The chain combines TRBV2 with TRBJ2-7, with TRBD1 as a possible D gene (6 bases). V lost 6 bases, J lost 5 bases, and 8 bases lay in between. The CDR3 has 11 amino acids. Per the germline V gene, CDR1 is SNHLY and CDR2 is FYNNEI. CDR3 sequence: CASSRGNEQYF. The CDR3 nucleotides read TGTGCCAGCAGCAGGGGAAACGAGCAGTACTTC.

This clonotype has a handful of counts. The V call is TRBV20-1, the J call TRBJ2-5; 8 bases are shared with TRBD2. V shed 3 bases and J 3 bases; nucleotides not matched to a gene: 6. Germline loops: CDR1 DFQATT, CDR2 SNEGSKA (reference sequence). This CDR3 region has 14 residues. CDR3 residues: CSASIAGKKETQYF. The CDR3 region has the DNA TGCAGTGCTAGTATAGCGGGAAAAAAAGAGACCCAGTACTTC.

This clonotype was observed a few times. This rearrangement joins TRBV19 to TRBJ2-5; D might be TRBD1 (5 bases). Between the trimmed V and J ends, which lost 5 bases and 8 bases, there was a span of 24 bases. From germline, CDR1 is LNHDA and CDR2 SQIVND (reference sequence). The CDR3 sequence is 16 residues long. The CDR3 DNA reads TGTGCCAGTAGTCGTACAATTGGTCCCGAACAGGAAACCCAGTACTTC. Protein: CASSRTIGPEQETQYF.

At least ten counts were recorded for this clonotype. The chain couples TRBV12-3 or TRBV12-4 to TRBJ2-2, with 8 bases aligning to TRBD2. This CDR3 spans 16 amino acids. With 3 bases clipped from V and 4 bases from J, the junction kept 7 bases outside the gene matches. CDR3 residues: CASSFREGEGTGELFF. CDR3 DNA sequence: TGTGCCAGCAGTTTTCGGGAGGGAGAAGGCACCGGGGAGCTGTTTTTT.

Many counts were recorded for this clonotype. V usage is TRBV18 and J usage is TRBJ2-1, with 11 bases lining up with TRBD2. Germline loops: CDR1 KGHSH, CDR2 LQKENI. J gave up 6 bases and V 4 bases, and 8 bases lay outside the gene matches. There are 16 residues in the CDR3. The CDR3 coding sequence is TGTGCCAGCTCACTAGCGGGAGGGTCTCAACGCAATGAGCAGTTCTTC. This encodes CASSLAGGSQRNEQFF.

The chain carries TRBV19 and TRBJ2-3; 11 nucleotides match TRBD2. Germline trimming cut 5 bases from V and 5 bases from J; bases unmatched to any gene: 3. Looked up from germline, CDR1 is LNHDA and CDR2 is SQIVND (reference sequence). The CDR3 is made up of 14 amino acids. CDR3 loop: CASSVTSGRDTQYF. Here the CDR3 DNA reads TGTGCCAGTAGTGTTACTAGCGGGAGAGATACGCAGTATTTT.

This clonotype appeared many times. The rearrangement uses TRBV20-1 and TRBJ1-2; a possible D gene is TRBD1 (5 bases). The V end lost 2 bases, the J end lost 2 bases, and 12 bases lay between the germline ends. The CDR3 length is 14 residues. The germline V gene encodes CDR1 DFQATT and CDR2 SNEGSKA (reference sequence). This CDR3 is CSARYFQGNYGYTF. The CDR3 DNA is TGCAGTGCTAGATACTTCCAGGGAAACTATGGCTACACCTTC.

This clonotype was observed at least ten times. The V and J genes are TRBV7-8 and TRBJ1-1, with TRBD1 matching over 9 bases. The trim removed 7 bases at V and 5 bases at J, leaving 11 bases unmatched. Germline CDR1 reads SGHVS; CDR2 reads FQNEAQ. The CDR3 runs 15 residues. The CDR3 nucleotides are TGTGCCAGCACCCTAAGGGACAGGGTGGTTACTGAAGCTTTCTTT. Its translation: CASTLRDRVVTEAFF.